These T cell receptor beta chains were read from a single sample in a study of beta chain features in type 1 diabetes. Repertoires were generated with immunoSEQ multiplex PCR, while TCRdb's copy carries only in-frame clones and drops some. The table records 300,000 to 350,000 clones, approximately 8% of them present only once. Sequences were obtained from central memory CD4+ T cells from blood. The source is a woman aged 18-29 years in good health. The CDR3 runs from the conserved cysteine through the conserved F or W. The D gene is left open where the match is weak. Clone size is shown for a subset of rows, as once, few, many or a class of expanded clone.

d_gene: -
abundance: few
j_gene: TRBJ1-3
v_gene: TRBV11-2
CDR3aa: CASSLESGNTIYF
CDR3nt: TGTGCCAGCAGCTTAGAGAGTGGAAACACCATATATTTT

d_gene: -
abundance: few
j_gene: TRBJ2-3
v_gene: TRBV10-3
CDR3aa: CASRVGGLSTDTQYF
CDR3nt: TGTGCCTCCAGGGTTGGGGGACTGAGCACAGATACGCAGTATTTT

d_gene: -
abundance: -
j_gene: TRBJ2-1
v_gene: TRBV6-5
CDR3aa: CASSVPGSYNEQFF
CDR3nt: TGTGCCAGCAGCGTCCCCGGCAGCTACAATGAGCAGTTCTTC

d_gene: TRBD2
abundance: -
j_gene: TRBJ2-7
v_gene: TRBV6-6
CDR3aa: CASSSLAGVVEQYF
CDR3nt: TGTGCCAGCAGTTCGCTAGCGGGAGTCGTCGAGCAGTACTTC

d_gene: -
abundance: -
j_gene: TRBJ2-1
v_gene: TRBV9
CDR3aa: CASSGGSISIYNEQFF
CDR3nt: TGTGCCAGCAGCGGCGGGTCCATAAGTATCTACAATGAGCAGTTCTTC

d_gene: -
abundance: -
j_gene: TRBJ2-1
v_gene: TRBV7-8
CDR3aa: CASSLARPPGLNEQFF
CDR3nt: TGTGCCAGCAGCTTAGCGCGACCCCCGGGGCTCAATGAGCAGTTCTTC

d_gene: TRBD1
abundance: -
j_gene: TRBJ2-7
v_gene: TRBV19
CDR3aa: CASSSLQGYYEQYF
CDR3nt: TGTGCCAGTAGTTCGTTACAGGGGTACTACGAGCAGTACTTC

d_gene: -
abundance: few
j_gene: TRBJ2-1
v_gene: TRBV2
CDR3aa: CASDTRNEQFF
CDR3nt: TGTGCCAGCGATACGAGGAATGAGCAGTTCTTC

d_gene: -
abundance: -
j_gene: TRBJ2-2
v_gene: TRBV7-2
CDR3aa: CASSVLGHTGELFF
CDR3nt: TGTGCCAGCAGCGTCTTAGGACACACCGGGGAGCTGTTTTTT

d_gene: TRBD1
abundance: -
j_gene: TRBJ1-4
v_gene: TRBV4-2
CDR3aa: CASSQGQGFIGEKLFF
CDR3nt: TGTGCCAGCAGCCAGGGACAGGGGTTTATCGGTGAAAAACTGTTTTTT

d_gene: -
abundance: few
j_gene: TRBJ1-5
v_gene: TRBV28
CDR3aa: CASRGFNQPQHF
CDR3nt: TGTGCCAGCAGGGGGTTTAATCAGCCCCAGCATTTT

d_gene: -
abundance: many
j_gene: TRBJ2-1
v_gene: TRBV7-2
CDR3aa: CASSRAASSYNEQFF
CDR3nt: TGTGCCAGCAGCAGGGCGGCCAGCTCCTACAATGAGCAGTTCTTC

d_gene: TRBD2
abundance: few
j_gene: TRBJ2-7
v_gene: TRBV5-1
CDR3aa: CASSLTGTSGTRYEQYF
CDR3nt: TGCGCCAGCAGCCTAACCGGGACTAGCGGCACCAGGTACGAGCAGTACTTC

d_gene: TRBD1
abundance: few
j_gene: TRBJ2-2
v_gene: TRBV5-4
CDR3aa: CATEDRGRNTGELFF
CDR3nt: TGTGCCACCGAGGACAGGGGGCGTAACACCGGGGAGCTGTTTTTT

d_gene: -
abundance: -
j_gene: TRBJ2-4
v_gene: TRBV6-6
CDR3aa: CASSYGSSKNIQYF
CDR3nt: TGTGCCAGCAGTTACGGCTCGTCCAAAAACATTCAGTACTTC

d_gene: TRBD2
abundance: -
j_gene: TRBJ2-7
v_gene: TRBV9
CDR3aa: CASSVLAGFSEQYF
CDR3nt: TGTGCCAGCAGCGTCCTAGCGGGATTTAGCGAGCAGTACTTC

d_gene: -
abundance: few
j_gene: TRBJ2-2
v_gene: TRBV25-1
CDR3aa: CASSTGRNTGELFF
CDR3nt: TGTGCCAGCAGTACAGGTAGAAACACCGGGGAGCTGTTTTTT

d_gene: -
abundance: few
j_gene: TRBJ1-4
v_gene: TRBV6-1
CDR3aa: CASTPQGEKLFF
CDR3nt: TGTGCCAGCACCCCCCAGGGAGAAAAACTGTTTTTT

d_gene: TRBD2
abundance: many
j_gene: TRBJ2-3
v_gene: TRBV2
CDR3aa: CASSGPSLAGTDTQYF
CDR3nt: TGTGCCAGCAGTGGGCCTTCTCTAGCGGGGACAGATACGCAGTATTTT

d_gene: TRBD1
abundance: many
j_gene: TRBJ2-4
v_gene: TRBV19
CDR3aa: CASSRDRGKNIQYF
CDR3nt: TGTGCCAGTAGCCGCGACAGGGGCAAAAACATTCAGTACTTC

d_gene: TRBD1
abundance: many
j_gene: TRBJ2-6
v_gene: TRBV7-3
CDR3aa: CASSPHRGPSVLTF
CDR3nt: TGTGCCAGCAGCCCCCACAGGGGGCCGAGCGTCCTGACTTTC

d_gene: -
abundance: many
j_gene: TRBJ2-6
v_gene: TRBV19
CDR3aa: CASSTKGSGANVLTF
CDR3nt: TGTGCCAGTAGTACGAAGGGTTCTGGGGCCAACGTCCTGACTTTC

d_gene: TRBD1
abundance: -
j_gene: TRBJ2-1
v_gene: TRBV5-4
CDR3aa: CASSLYGTGYGNEQFF
CDR3nt: TGTGCCAGCAGCTTGTACGGGACAGGGTACGGCAATGAGCAGTTCTTC

d_gene: -
abundance: -
j_gene: TRBJ2-3
v_gene: TRBV7-3
CDR3aa: CASSLNGNTDTQYF
CDR3nt: TGTGCCAGCAGCTTAAACGGGAACACAGATACGCAGTATTTT

d_gene: -
abundance: few
j_gene: TRBJ2-1
v_gene: TRBV11-1
CDR3aa: CASSLGDNEQFF
CDR3nt: TGTGCCAGCAGCTTAGGGGACAATGAGCAGTTCTTC

d_gene: TRBD1
abundance: once
j_gene: TRBJ2-5
v_gene: TRBV7-9
CDR3aa: CASSSGQGYQETQYF
CDR3nt: TGTGCCAGCAGCTCGGGACAGGGGTACCAAGAGACCCAGTACTTC

d_gene: TRBD1
abundance: few
j_gene: TRBJ2-5
v_gene: TRBV6-1
CDR3aa: CASSARLSGQGARQETQYF
CDR3nt: TGTGCCAGCAGTGCTAGGCTGTCTGGACAGGGGGCCCGCCAAGAGACCCAGTACTTC

d_gene: -
abundance: few
j_gene: TRBJ2-7
v_gene: TRBV5-4
CDR3aa: CASSQGPGHYEQYF
CDR3nt: TGCGCCAGCAGCCAAGGTCCAGGCCATTACGAGCAGTACTTC

d_gene: TRBD2
abundance: -
j_gene: TRBJ2-3
v_gene: TRBV2
CDR3aa: CASSPYGLATDTQYF
CDR3nt: TGTGCCAGCAGTCCCTACGGACTAGCCACAGATACGCAGTATTTT

d_gene: -
abundance: few
j_gene: TRBJ2-7
v_gene: TRBV18
CDR3aa: CASSLRPGYEQYF
CDR3nt: TGTGCCAGCTCGCTAAGGCCCGGCTACGAGCAGTACTTC

d_gene: -
abundance: -
j_gene: TRBJ1-2
v_gene: TRBV19
CDR3aa: CASGEDLYGYTF
CDR3nt: TGTGCCAGTGGTGAGGACCTCTATGGCTACACCTTC

d_gene: TRBD1
abundance: -
j_gene: TRBJ2-3
v_gene: TRBV7-9
CDR3aa: CASSFLGTGSSDTQYF
CDR3nt: TGTGCCAGCAGCTTTCTCGGGACAGGGTCATCAGATACGCAGTATTTT

d_gene: -
abundance: -
j_gene: TRBJ2-6
v_gene: TRBV28
CDR3aa: CASNRSGANVLTF
CDR3nt: TGTGCCAGCAATCGCTCTGGGGCCAACGTCCTGACTTTC

d_gene: -
abundance: few
j_gene: TRBJ2-1
v_gene: TRBV5-1
CDR3aa: CASSLLDDGEQFF
CDR3nt: TGCGCCAGCAGCTTACTCGACGATGGTGAGCAGTTCTTC

d_gene: -
abundance: -
j_gene: TRBJ2-7
v_gene: TRBV5-1
CDR3aa: CASSSQGTRDEQYF
CDR3nt: TGCGCCAGCAGCTCCCAGGGGACTCGGGACGAGCAGTACTTC

d_gene: TRBD2
abundance: few
j_gene: TRBJ2-1
v_gene: TRBV5-6
CDR3aa: CASSKPGLATSEQFF
CDR3nt: TGTGCCAGCAGCAAACCGGGACTAGCAACGTCTGAGCAGTTCTTC

d_gene: -
abundance: -
j_gene: TRBJ2-1
v_gene: TRBV7-9
CDR3aa: CASSLGRDGYNEQFF
CDR3nt: TGTGCCAGCAGCTTAGGTCGGGACGGATACAATGAGCAGTTCTTC

d_gene: -
abundance: few
j_gene: TRBJ2-1
v_gene: TRBV27
CDR3aa: CASSFDTGNLFF
CDR3nt: TGTGCCAGCAGTTTCGACACAGGGAATCTTTTCTTC

d_gene: -
abundance: -
j_gene: TRBJ2-2
v_gene: TRBV7-2
CDR3aa: CASSLGLGNTGELFF
CDR3nt: TGTGCCAGCAGCTTAGGACTAGGAAACACCGGGGAGCTGTTTTTT

d_gene: -
abundance: -
j_gene: TRBJ2-1
v_gene: TRBV4-1
CDR3aa: CASSQVDLVPSSYNEQFF
CDR3nt: TGCGCCAGCAGCCAAGTGGATCTAGTCCCGAGCTCCTACAATGAGCAGTTCTTC

d_gene: TRBD1
abundance: few
j_gene: TRBJ2-4
v_gene: TRBV9
CDR3aa: CASSETGAGNIQYF
CDR3nt: TGTGCCAGCAGCGAAACAGGGGCGGGTAACATTCAGTACTTC

d_gene: -
abundance: few
j_gene: TRBJ2-7
v_gene: TRBV28
CDR3aa: CASSLFPLADLYYEQYF
CDR3nt: TGTGCCAGCAGTTTATTCCCTCTCGCCGACTTATACTACGAGCAGTACTTC

d_gene: TRBD2
abundance: few
j_gene: TRBJ2-3
v_gene: TRBV10-3
CDR3aa: CAISDPGLATDTQYF
CDR3nt: TGTGCCATCAGTGATCCGGGACTAGCGACAGATACGCAGTATTTT

d_gene: -
abundance: few
j_gene: TRBJ1-1
v_gene: TRBV7-3
CDR3aa: CASSQTRNTEAFF
CDR3nt: TGTGCCAGCAGTCAGACACGGAACACTGAAGCTTTCTTT

d_gene: TRBD1
abundance: -
j_gene: TRBJ1-4
v_gene: TRBV7-9
CDR3aa: CASSSGTVEKLFF
CDR3nt: TGTGCCAGCAGCTCAGGGACAGTAGAAAAACTGTTTTTT

d_gene: -
abundance: few
j_gene: TRBJ1-5
v_gene: TRBV19
CDR3aa: CASKGRGAHQPQHF
CDR3nt: TGTGCCAGTAAGGGCAGGGGCGCACATCAGCCCCAGCATTTT